These T cell receptor beta chains were read from a single sample in a study of T cell repertoires in cytomegalovirus infection. TCRdb re-called the reads through MiXCR, storing one row per CDR3 protein. The data contain 300,000 to 450,000 distinct CDR3 sequences, less than 20% of them singletons. The source material was PBMCs. These TCRs come from a human donor in good health (CMV status not recorded). Some clones in this sample may be carry-over from other donors' samples. CDR3s include the opening cysteine and the closing phenylalanine or tryptophan. Each record gives: J gene, CDR3 length, D gene, V gene, clone size, CDR3 protein, CDR3 DNA. The D gene is left open where the match is weak. Size is stated for part of the rows, as once, few or many counts, or as a class when the clone is expanded.

j_call: TRBJ2-1
cdr3_length: 12
d_call: -
v_call: TRBV19
clone_size: few
cdr3_aa: CASDSLGAEQFF
cdr3_nt: TGTGCCAGTGATAGCCTGGGGGCTGAGCAGTTCTTC

j_call: TRBJ1-5
cdr3_length: 17
d_call: -
v_call: TRBV20-1
clone_size: few
cdr3_aa: CSARDSSKGMDNQPQHF
cdr3_nt: TGCAGTGCTAGAGATAGCAGTAAGGGTATGGACAATCAGCCCCAGCATTTT

j_call: TRBJ2-5
cdr3_length: 14
d_call: -
v_call: TRBV7-2
clone_size: many
cdr3_aa: CASSPTAGQETQYF
cdr3_nt: TGTGCCAGCAGCCCAACAGCGGGCCAAGAGACCCAGTACTTC

j_call: TRBJ2-1
cdr3_length: 15
d_call: TRBD2
v_call: TRBV9
clone_size: many
cdr3_aa: CASSPGGSGYNEQFF
cdr3_nt: TGTGCCAGCAGCCCCGGGGGGTCCGGTTACAATGAGCAGTTCTTC

j_call: TRBJ2-1
cdr3_length: 15
d_call: TRBD2
v_call: TRBV20-1
clone_size: -
cdr3_aa: CSAMVSGSSHNEQFF
cdr3_nt: TGCAGTGCTATGGTTAGCGGGAGTAGCCACAATGAGCAGTTCTTC

j_call: TRBJ2-3
cdr3_length: 15
d_call: TRBD2
v_call: TRBV7-2
clone_size: many
cdr3_aa: CASSLERGRVDTQYF
cdr3_nt: TGTGCCAGCAGCTTAGAGCGGGGGCGTGTAGATACGCAGTATTTT

j_call: TRBJ2-5
cdr3_length: 15
d_call: -
v_call: TRBV20-1
clone_size: -
cdr3_aa: CSARVADPFVETQYF
cdr3_nt: TGCAGTGCTAGAGTCGCGGACCCATTTGTGGAGACCCAGTACTTC

j_call: TRBJ1-2
cdr3_length: 13
d_call: -
v_call: TRBV2
clone_size: few
cdr3_aa: CASSDSVGSGYTF
cdr3_nt: TGTGCCAGCAGTGACTCGGTGGGTAGTGGCTACACCTTC

j_call: TRBJ2-7
cdr3_length: 16
d_call: TRBD1
v_call: TRBV4-1
clone_size: -
cdr3_aa: CASSQPGTGGSYEQYF
cdr3_nt: TGCGCCAGCAGCCAACCTGGGACAGGGGGCTCCTACGAGCAGTACTTC

j_call: TRBJ2-3
cdr3_length: 12
d_call: -
v_call: TRBV4-1
clone_size: -
cdr3_aa: CASSWGADTQYF
cdr3_nt: TGCGCCAGCAGCTGGGGCGCAGATACGCAGTATTTT

j_call: TRBJ2-5
cdr3_length: 15
d_call: -
v_call: TRBV12-5
clone_size: -
cdr3_aa: CASGSTFDGKETQYF
cdr3_nt: TGTGCTAGTGGTTCCACCTTCGACGGAAAAGAGACCCAGTACTTC

j_call: TRBJ1-2
cdr3_length: 15
d_call: -
v_call: TRBV5-5
clone_size: -
cdr3_aa: CASSIGDIGNYGYTF
cdr3_nt: TGTGCCAGCAGTATAGGCGACATTGGTAACTATGGCTACACCTTC

j_call: TRBJ2-3
cdr3_length: 12
d_call: -
v_call: TRBV14
clone_size: -
cdr3_aa: CASNKGGDTQYF
cdr3_nt: TGTGCCAGCAATAAAGGGGGAGATACGCAGTATTTT

j_call: TRBJ2-1
cdr3_length: 15
d_call: -
v_call: TRBV9
clone_size: few
cdr3_aa: CASSEGSRSYNEQFF
cdr3_nt: TGTGCCAGCAGCGAGGGTTCCCGCTCCTACAATGAGCAGTTCTTC

j_call: TRBJ1-5
cdr3_length: 14
d_call: -
v_call: TRBV6-6
clone_size: -
cdr3_aa: CASIKTGPQGPQHF
cdr3_nt: TGTGCCAGCATTAAAACCGGGCCCCAGGGGCCCCAGCATTTT

j_call: TRBJ2-7
cdr3_length: 15
d_call: -
v_call: TRBV20-1
clone_size: -
cdr3_aa: CSATSPGRGMGEQYF
cdr3_nt: TGCAGTGCCACCTCCCCAGGACGGGGGATGGGGGAGCAGTACTTC

j_call: TRBJ1-4
cdr3_length: 14
d_call: -
v_call: TRBV27
clone_size: -
cdr3_aa: CASSLSARGEKLFF
cdr3_nt: TGTGCCAGCAGTTTAAGTGCGAGGGGTGAAAAACTGTTTTTT

j_call: TRBJ2-7
cdr3_length: 17
d_call: -
v_call: TRBV28
clone_size: -
cdr3_aa: CASSLAALAQTSYEQYF
cdr3_nt: TGTGCCAGCAGTTTAGCCGCTCTAGCGCAAACCTCCTACGAGCAGTACTTC

j_call: TRBJ2-3
cdr3_length: 17
d_call: -
v_call: TRBV14
clone_size: few
cdr3_aa: CASSQEGWDRGADTQYF
cdr3_nt: TGTGCCAGCAGCCAAGAGGGATGGGATAGGGGGGCAGATACGCAGTATTTT

j_call: TRBJ2-2
cdr3_length: 13
d_call: -
v_call: TRBV28
clone_size: -
cdr3_aa: CATLRGIAGELFF
cdr3_nt: TGTGCCACCCTCCGAGGGATTGCCGGGGAGCTGTTTTTT

j_call: TRBJ2-3
cdr3_length: 15
d_call: -
v_call: TRBV19
clone_size: -
cdr3_aa: CARGTDRRGTDTQYF
cdr3_nt: TGTGCCAGAGGGACTGACCGCAGGGGCACAGATACGCAGTATTTT

j_call: TRBJ1-1
cdr3_length: 16
d_call: -
v_call: TRBV19
clone_size: few
cdr3_aa: CASLWIDTRPPTEAFF
cdr3_nt: TGTGCCAGTTTGTGGATTGACACAAGGCCACCCACTGAAGCTTTCTTT

j_call: TRBJ1-4
cdr3_length: 17
d_call: -
v_call: TRBV7-9
clone_size: many
cdr3_aa: CASSLSPLGKMGEKLFF
cdr3_nt: TGTGCCAGCAGCTTATCCCCCCTGGGAAAGATGGGGGAAAAACTGTTTTTT

j_call: TRBJ2-5
cdr3_length: 12
d_call: -
v_call: TRBV5-1
clone_size: few
cdr3_aa: CASTGSSETQYF
cdr3_nt: TGCGCCAGCACAGGTAGTTCCGAGACCCAGTACTTC